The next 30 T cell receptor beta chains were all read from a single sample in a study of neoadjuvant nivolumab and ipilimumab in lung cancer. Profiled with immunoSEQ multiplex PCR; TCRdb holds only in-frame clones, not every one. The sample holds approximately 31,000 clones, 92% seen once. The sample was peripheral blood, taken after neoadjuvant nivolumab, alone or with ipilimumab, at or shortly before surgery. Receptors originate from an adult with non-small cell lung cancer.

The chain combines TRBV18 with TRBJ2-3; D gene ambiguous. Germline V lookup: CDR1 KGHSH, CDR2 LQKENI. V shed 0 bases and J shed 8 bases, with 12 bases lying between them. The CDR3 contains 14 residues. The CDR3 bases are TGTGCCAGCTCACCACCTAGGTCGCCGGTTACGCAGTATTTT. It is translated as CASSPPRSPVTQYF.

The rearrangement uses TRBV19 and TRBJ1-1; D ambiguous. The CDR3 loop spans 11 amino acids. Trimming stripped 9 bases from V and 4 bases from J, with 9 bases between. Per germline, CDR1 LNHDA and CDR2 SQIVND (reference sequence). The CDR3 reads CASPGPTEAFF. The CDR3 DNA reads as TGTGCCAGCCCGGGCCCCACTGAAGCTTTCTTT. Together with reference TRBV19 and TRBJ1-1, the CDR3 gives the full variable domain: DGGITQSPKYLFRKEGQNVTLSCEQNLNHDAMYWYRQDPGQGLRLIYYSQIVNDFQKGDIAEGYSVSREKKESFPLTVTSAQKNPTAFYLCASPGPTEAFFGQGTRLTVV.

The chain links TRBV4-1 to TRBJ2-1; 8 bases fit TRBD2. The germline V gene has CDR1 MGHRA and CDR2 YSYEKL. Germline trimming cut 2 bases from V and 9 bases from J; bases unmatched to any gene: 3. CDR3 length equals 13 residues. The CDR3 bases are TGCGCCAGCAGCCAACGGGAGGGCCGTGAGCAGTTCTTC. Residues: CASSQREGREQFF.

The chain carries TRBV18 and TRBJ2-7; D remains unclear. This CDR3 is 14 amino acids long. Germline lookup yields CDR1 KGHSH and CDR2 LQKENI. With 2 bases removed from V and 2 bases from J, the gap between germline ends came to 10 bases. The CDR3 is CASSPEPPPYEQYF. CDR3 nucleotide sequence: TGTGCCAGCTCACCAGAGCCTCCCCCCTACGAGCAGTACTTC.

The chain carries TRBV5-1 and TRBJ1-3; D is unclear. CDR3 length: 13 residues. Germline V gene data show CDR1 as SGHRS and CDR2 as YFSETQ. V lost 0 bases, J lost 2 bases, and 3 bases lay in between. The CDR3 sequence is CASSLDPGNTIYF. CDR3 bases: TGCGCCAGCAGCTTGGACCCTGGAAACACCATATATTTT.

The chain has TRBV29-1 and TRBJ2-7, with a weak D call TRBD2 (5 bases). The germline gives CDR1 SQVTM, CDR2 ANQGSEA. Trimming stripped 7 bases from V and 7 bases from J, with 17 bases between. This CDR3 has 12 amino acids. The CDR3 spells CSGWGDNQEQYF. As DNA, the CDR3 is TGCAGCGGGTGGGGAGACAATCAGGAGCAGTACTTC.

The CDR3 loop reads CASSDRYRGSGNTIYF. DNA of the CDR3: TGTGCCAGCAGTGATCGCTATCGGGGCTCTGGAAACACCATATATTTT. The chain carries TRBV25-1 and TRBJ1-3; D not certain. The germline V gene encodes CDR1 MGHDK and CDR2 SYGVNS. There are 16 residues in the CDR3. Trimming cost V 3 bases and J 0 bases, with 12 bases left between them.

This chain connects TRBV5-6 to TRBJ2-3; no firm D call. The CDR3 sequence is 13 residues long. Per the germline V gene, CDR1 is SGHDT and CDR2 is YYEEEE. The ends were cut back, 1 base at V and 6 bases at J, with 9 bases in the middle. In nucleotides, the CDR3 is TGTGCCAGCAGCTTGAACCCGGAGGATACGCAGTATTTT. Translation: CASSLNPEDTQYF.

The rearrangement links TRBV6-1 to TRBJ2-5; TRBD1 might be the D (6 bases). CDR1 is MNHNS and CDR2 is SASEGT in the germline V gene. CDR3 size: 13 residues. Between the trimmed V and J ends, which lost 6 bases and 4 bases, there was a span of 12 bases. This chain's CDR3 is CASSEGHRETQYF. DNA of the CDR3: TGTGCCAGCAGCGAGGGACATCGAGAGACCCAGTACTTC.

The CDR3: CASSEFPAAWTEAFF. The CDR3, as DNA: TGTGCCAGCAGTGAGTTTCCGGCTGCTTGGACTGAAGCTTTCTTT. This chain links TRBV6-1 with TRBJ1-1; D uncertain. CDR3 length equals 15 residues. V was shortened by 3 bases and J by 5 bases, with 16 bases between the two germline ends. Germline values: CDR1 MNHNS, CDR2 SASEGT.

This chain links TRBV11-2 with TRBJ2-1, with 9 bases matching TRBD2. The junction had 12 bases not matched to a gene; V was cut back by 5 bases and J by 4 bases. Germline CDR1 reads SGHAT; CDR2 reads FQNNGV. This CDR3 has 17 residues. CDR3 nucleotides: TGTGCCAGCAGCCCCTCGTTCGGGCGGGAGGGGTACAATGAGCAGTTCTTC. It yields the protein CASSPSFGREGYNEQFF. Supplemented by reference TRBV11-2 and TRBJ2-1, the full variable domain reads EAGVAQSPRYKIIEKRQSVAFWCNPISGHATLYWYQQILGQGPKLLIQFQNNGVVDDSQLPKDRFSAERLKGVDSTLKIQPAKLEDSAVYLCASSPSFGREGYNEQFFGPGTRLTVL.

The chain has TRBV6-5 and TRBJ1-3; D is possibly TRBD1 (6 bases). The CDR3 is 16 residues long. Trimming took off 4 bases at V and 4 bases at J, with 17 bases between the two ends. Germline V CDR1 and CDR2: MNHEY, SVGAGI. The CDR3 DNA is TGTGCCAGCAGTTTCAGGGGACTCCGCATCGGAAACACCATATATTTT. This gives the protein CASSFRGLRIGNTIYF.

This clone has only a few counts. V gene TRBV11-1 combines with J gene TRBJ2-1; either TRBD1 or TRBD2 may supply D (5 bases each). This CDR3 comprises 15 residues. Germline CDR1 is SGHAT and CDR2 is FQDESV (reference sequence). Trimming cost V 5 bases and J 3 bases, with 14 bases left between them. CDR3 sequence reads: CASSPNRDHYNEQFF. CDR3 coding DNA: TGTGCCAGCAGCCCGAATCGGGACCACTACAATGAGCAGTTCTTC. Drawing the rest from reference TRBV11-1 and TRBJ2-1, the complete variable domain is EAEVAQSPRYKITEKSQAVAFWCDPISGHATLYWYRQILGQGPELLVQFQDESVVDDSQLPKDRFSAERLKGVDSTLKIQPAELGDSAMYLCASSPNRDHYNEQFFGPGTRLTVL.

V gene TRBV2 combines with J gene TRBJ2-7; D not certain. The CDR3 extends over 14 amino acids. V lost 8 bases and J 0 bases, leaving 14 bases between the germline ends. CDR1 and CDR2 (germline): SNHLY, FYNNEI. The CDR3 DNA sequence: TGTGCCAGCCGACCCAGAATAAGCTCCTACGAGCAGTACTTC. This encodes CASRPRISSYEQYF.

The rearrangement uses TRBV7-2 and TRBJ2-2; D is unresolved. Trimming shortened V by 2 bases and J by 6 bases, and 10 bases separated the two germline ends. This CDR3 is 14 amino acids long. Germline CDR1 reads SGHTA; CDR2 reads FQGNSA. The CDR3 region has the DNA TGTGCCAGCAGCTTACAGGTTAATGCCGGGGAGCTGTTTTTT. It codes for CASSLQVNAGELFF.

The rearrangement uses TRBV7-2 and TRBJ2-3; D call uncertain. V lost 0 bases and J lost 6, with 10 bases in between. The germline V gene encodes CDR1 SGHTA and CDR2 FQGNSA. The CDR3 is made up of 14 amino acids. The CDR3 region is CASSLAPGWDTQYF. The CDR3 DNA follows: TGTGCCAGCAGCTTAGCCCCTGGGTGGGATACGCAGTATTTT.

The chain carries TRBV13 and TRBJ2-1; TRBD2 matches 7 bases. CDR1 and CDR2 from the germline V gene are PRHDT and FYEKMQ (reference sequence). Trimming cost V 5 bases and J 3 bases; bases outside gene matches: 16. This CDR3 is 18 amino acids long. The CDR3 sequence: CASSLRRLAGLFYNEQFF. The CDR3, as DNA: TGTGCCAGCAGCCTCCGCCGACTAGCAGGCCTCTTCTACAATGAGCAGTTCTTC.

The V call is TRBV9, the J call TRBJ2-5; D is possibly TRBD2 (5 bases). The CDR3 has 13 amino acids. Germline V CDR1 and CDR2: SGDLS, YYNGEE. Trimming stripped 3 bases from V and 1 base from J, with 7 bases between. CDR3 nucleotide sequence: TGTGCCAGCAGCGGGGCGGGCCAAGAGACCCAGTACTTC. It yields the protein CASSGAGQETQYF.

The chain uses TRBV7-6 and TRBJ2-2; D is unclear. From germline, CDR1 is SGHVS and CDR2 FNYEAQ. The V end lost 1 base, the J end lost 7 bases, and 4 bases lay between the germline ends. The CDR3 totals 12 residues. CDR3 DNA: TGTGCCAGCAGCTTAGATTACGGGGAGCTGTTTTTT. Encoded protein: CASSLDYGELFF.

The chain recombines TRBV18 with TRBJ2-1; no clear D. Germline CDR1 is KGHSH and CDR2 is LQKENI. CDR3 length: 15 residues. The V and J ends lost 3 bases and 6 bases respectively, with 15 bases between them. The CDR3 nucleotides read TGTGCCAGCTCACCGTCCCGACGACTGGGCAATGAGCAGTTCTTC. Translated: CASSPSRRLGNEQFF.

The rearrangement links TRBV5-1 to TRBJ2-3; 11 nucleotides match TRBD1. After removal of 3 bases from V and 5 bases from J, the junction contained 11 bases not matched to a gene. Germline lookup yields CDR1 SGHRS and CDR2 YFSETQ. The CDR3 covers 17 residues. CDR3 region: CASSSALGTGGIDTQYF. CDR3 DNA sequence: TGCGCCAGCAGCTCCGCGCTCGGGACAGGGGGTATAGATACGCAGTATTTT.

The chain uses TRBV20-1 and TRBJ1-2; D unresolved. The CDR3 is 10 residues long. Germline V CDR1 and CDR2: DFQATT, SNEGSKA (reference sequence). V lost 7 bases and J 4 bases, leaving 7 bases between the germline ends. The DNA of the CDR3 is TGCAGTGTAACGGCCTATGGCTACACCTTC. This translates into CSVTAYGYTF.

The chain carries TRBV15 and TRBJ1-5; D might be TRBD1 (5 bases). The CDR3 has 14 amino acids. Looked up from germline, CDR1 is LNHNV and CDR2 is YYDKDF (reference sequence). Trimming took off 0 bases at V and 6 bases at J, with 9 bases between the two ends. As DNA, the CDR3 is TGTGCCACCAGCAGAGATCTGGGGGTTCAGCCCCAGCATTTT. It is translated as CATSRDLGVQPQHF.

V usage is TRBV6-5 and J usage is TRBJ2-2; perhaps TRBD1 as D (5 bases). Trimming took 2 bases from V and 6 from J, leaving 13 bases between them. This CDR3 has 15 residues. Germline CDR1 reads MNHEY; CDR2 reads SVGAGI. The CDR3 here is CASSYVAGFSGELFF. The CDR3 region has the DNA TGTGCCAGCAGTTACGTGGCAGGGTTTTCCGGGGAGCTGTTTTTT.

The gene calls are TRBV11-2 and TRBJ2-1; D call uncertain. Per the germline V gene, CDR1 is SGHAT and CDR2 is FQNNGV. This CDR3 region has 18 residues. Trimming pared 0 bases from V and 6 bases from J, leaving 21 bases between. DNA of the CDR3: TGTGCCAGCAGCTTAGATGGGTTCTCGGTCTCAGAGGCCAATGAGCAGTTCTTC. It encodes CASSLDGFSVSEANEQFF.

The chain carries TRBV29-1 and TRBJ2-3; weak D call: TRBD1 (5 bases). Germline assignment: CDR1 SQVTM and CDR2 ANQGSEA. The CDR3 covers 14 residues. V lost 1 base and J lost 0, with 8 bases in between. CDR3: CSVEVGVSTDTQYF. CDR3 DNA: TGCAGCGTTGAAGTAGGGGTGAGCACAGATACGCAGTATTTT.

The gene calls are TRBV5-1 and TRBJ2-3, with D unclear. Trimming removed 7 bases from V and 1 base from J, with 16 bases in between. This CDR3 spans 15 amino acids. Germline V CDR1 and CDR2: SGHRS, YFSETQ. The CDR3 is CASGPEVVRTDTQYF. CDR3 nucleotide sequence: TGCGCCAGCGGCCCTGAGGTAGTTCGCACAGATACGCAGTATTTT. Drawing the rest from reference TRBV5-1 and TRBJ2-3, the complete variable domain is KAGVTQTPRYLIKTRGQQVTLSCSPISGHRSVSWYQQTPGQGLQFLFEYFSETQRNKGNFPGRFSGRQFSNSRSEMNVSTLELGDSALYLCASGPEVVRTDTQYFGPGTRLTVL.

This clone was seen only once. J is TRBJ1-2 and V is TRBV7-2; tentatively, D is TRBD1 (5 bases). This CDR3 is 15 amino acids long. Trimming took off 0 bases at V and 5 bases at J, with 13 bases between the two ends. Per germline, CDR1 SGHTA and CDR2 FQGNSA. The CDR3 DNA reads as TGTGCCAGCAGCTTAGCCCCGGGGGGTGGTTATGGCTACACCTTC. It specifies CASSLAPGGGYGYTF. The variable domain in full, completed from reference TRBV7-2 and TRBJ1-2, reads GAGVSQSPSNKVTEKGKDVELRCDPISGHTALYWYRQSLGQGLEFLIYFQGNSAPDKSGLPSDRFSAERTGGSVSTLTIQRTQQEDSAVYLCASSLAPGGGYGYTFGSGTRLTVV.

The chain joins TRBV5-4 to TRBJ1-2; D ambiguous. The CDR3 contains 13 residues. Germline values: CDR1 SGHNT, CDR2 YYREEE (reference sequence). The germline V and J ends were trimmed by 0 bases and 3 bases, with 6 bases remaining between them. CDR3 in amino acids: CASSLGTDYGYTF. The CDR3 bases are TGTGCCAGCAGCTTGGGGACGGACTATGGCTACACCTTC.

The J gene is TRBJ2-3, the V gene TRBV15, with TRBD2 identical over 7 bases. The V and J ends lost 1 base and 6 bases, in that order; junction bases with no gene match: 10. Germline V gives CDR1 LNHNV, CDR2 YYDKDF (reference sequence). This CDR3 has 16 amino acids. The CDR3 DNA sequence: TGTGCCACCAGCAGAGGCCAAAGGGAGGGCCGTGATACGCAGTATTTT. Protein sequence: CATSRGQREGRDTQYF.